This paragraph reports one TCR beta chain. Its antigen remains undetermined. Base qualities are not recorded, but no much larger clone differs from it by a single base. Each clonotype received, on average, around 9.6x coverage in deep resolution sequencing performed on a MiSeq, where the target depth lay between 1 in 1 million and 1 in 200,000 T cells. The immunoSEQ hsTCRB Kit was used to generate the TCR beta libraries. The original pipeline was this. ImmunoSEQ Data Assistant and ImmunoSEQ Analyzer were used for data analysis, and V, D and J genes were assigned according to IMGT definitions. Clonality, which ranges from 0 to 1, was calculated as one minus the normalized Shannon entropy of productive rearrangement frequencies. Public clonotype analysis was restricted to overrepresented clonotypes comprising at least 0.05% of each patient's repertoire. Roughly 12 age-matched healthy donor repertoires from immuneACCESS were used as controls for clonality. Drawn from immuneACCESS, this table holds only the in-frame rearrangements with V and J called that TCRdb kept. Clones are partly lost; checked studies trace under half to an unresolved V gene and leave the rest unexplained. That table furnishes V, J and clone size, whereas the DNA furnished D and trimming. The sample includes over 250,000 clones, with approximately 76% observed a single time. The top ten constitute roughly 5.7% of the sample.

The sample's time point label, in plain terms: progressive disease on ibrutinib. For TCR beta library preparation, roughly 2 micrograms of genomic DNA were extracted from the cryopreserved PBMCs. Longitudinal blood samples from CLL patients on ibrutinib monotherapy were analyzed using high-throughput TCR beta sequencing. The patients took part in an open-label, single-center phase 2 trial of ibrutinib monotherapy. This sample was included in a study of cytotoxic CD8 clonotypes in ibrutinib-treated CLL (dated by TCRdb to about 2021). For the wider study: The cohort included more than 14 treatment-naive and 11 to 12 relapsed/refractory patients; under 18 were IGHV unmutated. Responses were partial in roughly 25 patients and complete in 2; after median approximately 69 months follow-up, approximately 15 stayed in remission and roughly twelve progressed. Response samples were taken after a median of 12 months on treatment, ranging from roughly 6 to 36 months. On average, each sample yielded hundreds of thousands of productive templates and tens of thousands of productive rearrangements. Longitudinal samples were available for about 30% of the 86 trial participants. Cryopreserved peripheral blood mononuclear cells were collected before treatment, at response, and at either disease progression or sustained remission. Patients were still on ibrutinib when every remission and progressive disease sample was collected.

The paper's findings and limits, for the study overall: An increase in clonality was observed at ibrutinib response, with clonality remaining stable during sustained remission and falling back toward baseline at progression. Baseline clonality exceeded that of age-matched healthy donors and correlated strongly with circulating CD8+ T-cell counts. Lymph node repertoires were not examined, and the timing of sampling was not matched between patients in sustained remission and those whose disease progressed. Public clonotypes were rare and either contracted or stayed stable during treatment, and the rise in clonality at ibrutinib response reflected the expansion of private clonotypes.

Cut back by 0 bases and 0 bases, the V and J ends lie 8 bases apart. Based on the germline V gene, the CDR1 and CDR2 sequences are MNHEY and SVGAGI. The CDR3 measures 15 amino acids from cysteine to phenylalanine. Only CDR3 DNA remains: 45 bases, in frame from the first base. The sequence derives from a human donor with chronic lymphocytic leukemia. Recombination connected TRBV6-5 to TRBJ1-1; the D gene lacks a confident call. Here the sequenced sample was PBMCs, taken at disease progression, from a patient treated with ibrutinib. The bases are TGTGCCAGCAGTTACTCGATACCGCTGAACACTGAAGCTTTCTTT. This encodes CASSYSIPLNTEAFF.